The rows below give T cell receptor beta chains drawn from one sample of a study of blood T cells in healthy people across ages. Each CDR3 protein gets one entry after TCRdb re-called the 5' RACE reads with MiXCR. The table includes a few hundred thousand distinct CDR3 sequences, roughly half detected once. The source material was blood. These receptors were collected from a man aged 60-69 years in good health. Both conserved end residues are part of each CDR3. The D gene is left open where the match is weak. Clone size appears in some rows only: once, few, many, or a class for an expanded clone.

D,V,size,J,DNA,CDR3
NA,TRBV6-5,NA,TRBJ2-3,TGTGCCAGCAGTTTGCGTGTGGGTCCAGATACGCAGTATTTT,CASSLRVGPDTQYF
NA,TRBV28,few,TRBJ2-4,TGTGCCAGCAGTTTATTGCATGCCCCAAAGGTTCAGTACTTC,CASSLLHAPKVQYF
TRBD2,TRBV24-1,NA,TRBJ2-1,TGTGCCAGCATTTTAGCGGGAGGGAGTGAGCAGTTCTTC,CASILAGGSEQFF
TRBD1,TRBV4-1,NA,TRBJ2-5,TGCGCCAGCAGCCAAGTAACAGGGGGCCGGGAGACCCAGTACTTC,CASSQVTGGRETQYF
TRBD2,TRBV7-6,NA,TRBJ2-2,TGTGCCAGCAGCCCCCAGCCGGGGGGGCCGAGCACCGGGGAGCTGTTTTTT,CASSPQPGGPSTGELFF
NA,TRBV25-1,NA,TRBJ1-3,TGTGCCAGCTCTCCAACCATAGAGCACTCTGGAAACACCATATATTTT,CASSPTIEHSGNTIYF
NA,TRBV7-9,NA,TRBJ2-1,TGTGCCAGCAGCTTAGAGGGTAGCGGTAACTATGAGCAGTTCTTC,CASSLEGSGNYEQFF
NA,TRBV6-5,few,TRBJ2-7,TGTGCCGGCAGGGGGGGAGGACAGGGCGCCGAGCAGTACTTC,CAGRGGGQGAEQYF
NA,TRBV20-1,NA,TRBJ1-2,TGCAGTGCTACTCCGGGGCAGAACAGCTATGGCTACACCTTC,CSATPGQNSYGYTF
TRBD2,TRBV11-2,many,TRBJ2-3,TGTGCCAGCAGCCCGTATTCCACTAGCGGGGGGTACTTGGCAGATACGCAGTATTTT,CASSPYSTSGGYLADTQYF
NA,TRBV5-1,few,TRBJ2-4,TGCGCCAGCAGCTTGGCCGGAAACGCAAACATTCAGTACTTC,CASSLAGNANIQYF
NA,TRBV10-3,few,TRBJ2-3,TGTGCCATCAGTGAGTCGTCGTCAGGCCCTTACACAGATACGCAGTATTTT,CAISESSSGPYTDTQYF
NA,TRBV29-1,NA,TRBJ2-3,TGCAGCGTACACAGAATTACAGATACGCAGTATTTT,CSVHRITDTQYF
NA,TRBV9,few,TRBJ2-7,TGTGCCAGCAGCCCCCGGCAGGGAACCTACGAGCAGTACTTC,CASSPRQGTYEQYF
NA,TRBV12-3/TRBV12-4,NA,TRBJ2-1,TGTGCCAGCAGTTTCAGAGTGGGCGGAAATGAGCAGTTCTTC,CASSFRVGGNEQFF
NA,TRBV18,many,TRBJ2-7,TGTGCCAGCAGCCCCGGGACTGGCTCCTACGAGCAGTACTTC,CASSPGTGSYEQYF
NA,TRBV27,NA,TRBJ1-2,TGTGCCAGCAGCTCGGACAGCGAATGGGGCTACACCTTC,CASSSDSEWGYTF
NA,TRBV20-1,few,TRBJ1-6,TGCAGTGCTCCGTCGGGGCCCCTACCGAGGGCCCTCCACTTT,CSAPSGPLPRALHF
NA,TRBV2,NA,TRBJ2-1,TGTGCCAGCAGTCCAGGGCGGGGGCACAATGAGCAGTTCTTC,CASSPGRGHNEQFF
NA,TRBV12-3/TRBV12-4,many,TRBJ2-7,TGTGCCAGCAGTCCAGGGGGGGGTGAAGTGTCCTACGAGCAGTACTTC,CASSPGGGEVSYEQYF
TRBD1,TRBV20-1,NA,TRBJ1-2,TGCAGTATGACAGGGAACTATGGCTACACCTTC,CSMTGNYGYTF
TRBD1,TRBV7-9,NA,TRBJ2-7,TGTGCCAGCAGGACAGGGGCGGGCGAGCAGTACTTC,CASRTGAGEQYF
NA,TRBV5-1,NA,TRBJ2-7,TGTGCCAGCAGCTTGGAGGGTTTTTCCTACGAGCAGTACTTC,CASSLEGFSYEQYF
NA,TRBV5-6,NA,TRBJ1-4,TGTGCCAGCAGCTTAAGACGAGAAAAACTGTTTTTT,CASSLRREKLFF
NA,TRBV15,NA,TRBJ2-1,TGTGCCACCAGCAGAGTTGGTCTCTTCTCCTACAATGAGCAGTTCTTC,CATSRVGLFSYNEQFF
NA,TRBV25-1,many,TRBJ2-3,TGTGCCAGCAGTGGTCGGCTACTCACAGATACGCAGTATTTT,CASSGRLLTDTQYF
TRBD2,TRBV4-2,NA,TRBJ2-7,TGTGCCAGCAGGACCGGGACTAGCTCCGACGAGCAGTACTTC,CASRTGTSSDEQYF
NA,TRBV5-1,few,TRBJ2-3,TGCGCCAGCAGTAGGAGTTCCACAGATACGCAGTATTTT,CASSRSSTDTQYF
NA,TRBV7-2,many,TRBJ2-5,TGTGCCAGCAGCTTAGTACTGCAAGAGACCCAGTACTTC,CASSLVLQETQYF
NA,TRBV5-5,few,TRBJ2-3,TGTGCCAGCAGCTGGAATATGGGTGTTAGCACAGATACGCAGTATTTT,CASSWNMGVSTDTQYF
TRBD1,TRBV20-1,NA,TRBJ1-1,TGCAGTGCCCGCCTGTCAGGGGGCGCCATGGCCACTGAAGCTTTCTTT,CSARLSGGAMATEAFF
NA,TRBV7-4,many,TRBJ2-1,TGTGCCAGCAGCCCGCAGTTCTTC,CASSPQFF
NA,TRBV19,NA,TRBJ2-7,TGTGCCAGTAGTCCCCCGGACAGTCAAACCTACGAGCAGTACTTC,CASSPPDSQTYEQYF